This T cell receptor (beta chain) was obtained from a study of shared clonotypes between healthy human individuals. Study at large: Participating donors consisted of a couple of women and a few men aged 18 to 49.

Each of the donors was a healthy adult who was HIV-negative and had not had a recent acute infection or vaccination. In the CD4+ fraction, cells were divided into CD45RA+ naive and CD45RA-negative memory subsets. The authors distributed each subset's genomic DNA evenly over several immunoSEQ plates. The data were produced by immunoSEQ multiplex PCR, yet TCRdb's version contains in-frame clones alone and is incomplete. This table has over a million clones, under 99% appearing once. Trimming shortened V by 5 bases and J by 4 bases, and 8 bases separated the two germline ends. The CDR3 spans 12 residues. From germline, CDR1 is SGHTA and CDR2 FQGNSA.

The source of this sequence is a man between 25 and 39 years old in good health. The sample consisted of naive CD4+ T cells sorted from blood. Subset noted: CD45RA+ positively selected. The chain has TRBV7-2 and TRBJ1-2, with no clear D. The CDR3 spells CASSHPGYGYTF. The CDR3 bases are TGTGCCAGCAGCCACCCGGGCTATGGCTACACCTTC.